Presented here are 31 T cell receptor beta chains from one specimen sequenced in a study of T cell responses to AZD1222 COVID-19 vaccine. This table comes from immunoSEQ multiplex PCR, and its TCRdb copy is limited to in-frame clones, with some not included. The sample has around 95,000 clones; approximately 90% are singletons. Material: peripheral blood, obtained on day 0 of AZD1222 vaccination. The source is an adult in good health.

The chain combines TRBV3-1 (or the pseudogene TRBV3-2) with TRBJ2-2; 14 bases match TRBD2. The germline CDR1 and CDR2 sequences are LGHDT and YNNKEL (reference sequence). The CDR3 has 14 amino acids. After removal of 11 bases from V and 6 bases from J, the junction contained 5 bases not matched to a gene. The CDR3 is CACGTSGGSGELFF. CDR3 nucleotides: TGTGCCTGCGGGACTAGCGGGGGCTCCGGGGAGCTGTTTTTT.

This chain links TRBV14 with TRBJ2-7; D gene ambiguous. Germline lookup yields CDR1 SGHDN and CDR2 FVKESK. The CDR3 consists of 16 residues. V shed 4 bases and J shed 1 base, with 17 bases lying between them. CDR3 bases: TGTGCCAGCAGCCTTTCCCGGGCCCCGAAATCCTACGAGCAGTACTTC. This gives the protein CASSLSRAPKSYEQYF.

The J gene is TRBJ2-2, the V gene TRBV28; D remains ambiguous. V lost 3 bases and J lost 5, with 10 bases in between. The CDR3 extends over 14 amino acids. The V gene's germline CDR1 is MDHEN and CDR2 SYDVKM. The CDR3 sequence is CASSLGIWTGELFF. In DNA form, the CDR3 reads TGTGCCAGCAGTTTGGGGATCTGGACCGGGGAGCTGTTTTTT.

The CDR3 region is CASSEGTGVYGYTF. The CDR3 bases are TGCGCCAGCAGCGAAGGGACAGGGGTTTATGGCTACACCTTC. The V gene is TRBV5-1, the J gene TRBJ1-2; 10 bases are shared with TRBD1. CDR3 length: 14 amino acids. Germline values: CDR1 SGHRS, CDR2 YFSETQ. The junction had 5 bases not matched to a gene; V was cut back by 4 bases and J by 5 bases.

CDR3 sequence: CSARRQVGTETQYF. DNA of the CDR3: TGCAGCGCCCGAAGACAGGTTGGGACAGAGACCCAGTACTTC. V is TRBV29-1 and J is TRBJ2-5; D is perhaps TRBD1 (6 bases). Germline assignment: CDR1 SQVTM and CDR2 ANQGSEA. The V and J ends lost 7 bases and 4 bases respectively, with 19 bases between them. This CDR3 has 14 amino acids.

This chain connects TRBV5-1 to TRBJ1-1; D is perhaps TRBD1 (5 bases). This CDR3 has 15 residues. Germline assignment: CDR1 SGHRS and CDR2 YFSETQ. Trimming left V 5 bases short and J 0 bases short, with 14 bases between. CDR3 sequence reads: CASRRDGGMNTEAFF. CDR3 in DNA: TGCGCCAGCAGAAGGGACGGGGGGATGAACACTGAAGCTTTCTTT.

J is TRBJ1-5 and V is TRBV27, with D hard to call. This CDR3 is built from 13 residues. V lost 2 bases to trimming and J lost 5 bases, with 7 bases between them. CDR1 and CDR2 (germline): MNHEY, SMNVEV (reference sequence). The CDR3 DNA is TGTGCCAGCAGTTTAGTTCGGGATCAGCCCCAGCATTTT. Translation: CASSLVRDQPQHF.

The V call is TRBV28, the J call TRBJ2-7; possible D gene TRBD1, 6 bases. Trimming left V 6 bases short and J 5 bases short, with 14 bases between. The CDR3 length is 13 residues. CDR1 and CDR2 from the germline V gene are MDHEN and SYDVKM. The CDR3 DNA reads TGTGCCAGCAGCCCAGGGGTTTATAACGAGCAGTACTTC. Its translation is CASSPGVYNEQYF.

The chain links TRBV6-5 to TRBJ1-2; D is unresolved. This CDR3 spans 12 amino acids. Germline V gives CDR1 MNHEY, CDR2 SVGAGI. Trimming stripped 6 bases from V and 4 bases from J, with 9 bases between. The CDR3 DNA reads as TGTGCCAGCAGAACTCGAGTCTATGGCTACACCTTC. Its protein product is CASRTRVYGYTF.

J is TRBJ1-3 and V is TRBV6-5; D gene ambiguous. V shed 7 bases and J shed 4 bases, with 8 bases lying between them. Germline CDR1 MNHEY, CDR2 SVGAGI. This CDR3 has 12 amino acids. CDR3 loop: CASTSQGNTIYF. The CDR3 nucleotides read TGTGCCAGCACCAGTCAGGGAAACACCATATATTTT.

The chain uses TRBV29-1 and TRBJ2-3, with 8 positions matching TRBD1. This CDR3 has 14 amino acids. V lost 3 bases to trimming and J lost 4 bases; unmatched junction nucleotides: 6. Germline V gene data show CDR1 as SQVTM and CDR2 as ANQGSEA. This chain's CDR3 is CSVETGVGADTQYF. CDR3 DNA sequence: TGCAGCGTTGAGACAGGGGTTGGGGCAGATACGCAGTATTTT.

This clone was counted a single time. The chain recombines TRBV20-1 with TRBJ2-7; weak D call: TRBD1 (5 bases). Looked up from germline, CDR1 is DFQATT and CDR2 is SNEGSKA (reference sequence). The CDR3 consists of 11 residues. V lost 1 base to trimming and J lost 6 bases, with 7 bases between them. CDR3 in DNA: TGCAGTGCTAGAGCAGGGTTCGAGCAGTACTTC. This encodes CSARAGFEQYF.

CDR3 sequence (DNA): TGTGCCAGCTCAACCCAGGGCACCGAGCAGTACTTC. This codes for CASSTQGTEQYF. This chain uses TRBV18 with TRBJ2-7, with a tentative D call TRBD1 (5 bases). Germline values: CDR1 KGHSH, CDR2 LQKENI. The CDR3 totals 12 residues. The ends were cut back, 5 bases at V and 6 bases at J, with 11 bases in the middle.

CDR3 in DNA: TGTGCCAGCGGAGACAGGGTTGGAAACACCATATATTTT. Translation: CASGDRVGNTIYF. The rearrangement joins TRBV2 to TRBJ1-3; 7 bases fit TRBD1. This CDR3 comprises 13 residues. Per germline, CDR1 SNHLY and CDR2 FYNNEI. Losses at the gene ends were 8 bases for V and 3 bases for J; bases not matched to a gene: 4.

In its sample, this clone was seen a few times. V and J are TRBV24-1 and TRBJ2-7; TRBD1 aligns across 9 bases. The V gene's germline CDR1 is KGHDR and CDR2 SFDVKD. V lost 9 bases and J lost 6; bases outside the gene matches: 8. The CDR3 loop spans 13 amino acids. CDR3 region: CATGDRVSGEQYF. The CDR3 nucleotides are TGTGCCACCGGGGACAGGGTATCGGGCGAGCAGTACTTC.

This chain joins TRBV10-1 and TRBJ2-2; 7 bases line up with TRBD1. The CDR3 spans 15 residues. Per germline, CDR1 WNHNN and CDR2 SYGVQD (reference sequence). J lost 6 bases, V lost 5 bases, and 9 bases had no gene match. CDR3 nucleotides: TGCGCCAGCAGTATTACGACAGGGTCTTCCGGGGAGCTGTTTTTT. It codes for CASSITTGSSGELFF.

This clone has a handful of counts. V gene TRBV5-1 combines with J gene TRBJ2-1; D might be TRBD1 (6 bases). V lost 2 bases and J 4 bases, leaving 10 bases between the germline ends. Germline-derived CDR1 and CDR2 are SGHRS and YFSETQ. The CDR3 runs to 14 residues. CDR3 sequence (DNA): TGCGCCAGCAGCTTCAGGGGCGGGTACAATGAGCAGTTCTTC. Protein sequence: CASSFRGGYNEQFF.

V and J are TRBV5-4 and TRBJ2-1, with 8 bases matching TRBD1. From germline, CDR1 is SGHNT and CDR2 YYREEE (reference sequence). The CDR3 contains 15 residues. With 0 bases clipped from V and 9 bases from J, the junction kept 8 bases outside the gene matches. The CDR3 region is CASSLAGDRGREQFF. The CDR3 region has the DNA TGTGCCAGCAGCTTGGCCGGTGACAGGGGACGTGAGCAGTTCTTC.

This clone was seen a single time. The CDR3 region is CASSQVSPGQDYYGYTF. The CDR3 nucleotides are TGTGCCAGCAGCCAAGTTTCCCCGGGACAGGATTATTATGGCTACACCTTC. V and J are TRBV14 and TRBJ1-2; TRBD1 aligns across 8 bases. Looked up from germline, CDR1 is SGHDN and CDR2 is FVKESK. This CDR3 contains 17 residues. The J segment lost 5 bases and the V segment lost 1 base, leaving 12 bases of the junction unmatched.

This chain links TRBV6-1 with TRBJ1-1, with 7 positions matching TRBD1. V trimming: 5 bases; J trimming: 3 bases; junction bases outside the gene matches: 3. CDR3 size: 13 residues. Germline V gene data show CDR1 as MNHNS and CDR2 as SASEGT. The CDR3: CASSLDRDTEAFF. As DNA, the CDR3 is TGTGCCAGCAGTTTAGACAGGGACACTGAAGCTTTCTTT.

This chain joins TRBV3-1 (or the pseudogene TRBV3-2) and TRBJ1-2, with TRBD1 as a possible D gene (5 bases). The V end was cut by 4 bases, the J end by 4 bases, with 16 bases between. The CDR3 runs 15 residues. Per germline, CDR1 LGHDT and CDR2 YNNKEL (reference sequence). CDR3 sequence: CASSPSERQSYGYTF. The CDR3 region has the DNA TGTGCCAGCAGCCCATCGGAACGACAGAGCTATGGCTACACCTTC.

The CDR3 nucleotides are TGTGCCAGCAGCGCTTTAGCGGGAGGTTACGCAGATACGCAGTATTTT. It translates to CASSALAGGYADTQYF. This sequence joins TRBV9 and TRBJ2-3, with 10 bases lining up with TRBD2. This CDR3 has 16 amino acids. V trimming: 3 bases; J trimming: 4 bases; junction bases outside the gene matches: 8. CDR1 SGDLS and CDR2 YYNGEE come from the germline V gene.

The chain uses TRBV2 and TRBJ1-2; unclear D gene. Germline loops: CDR1 SNHLY, CDR2 FYNNEI. The CDR3 has 15 residues. Trimming took 4 bases from V and 3 from J, leaving 15 bases between them. In DNA form, the CDR3 reads TGTGCCAGCAGTGGGCACCACCCTGGGCACTATGGCTACACCTTC. Amino acids: CASSGHHPGHYGYTF.

The chain is built from TRBV18 and TRBJ2-2, with 10 bases aligning to TRBD1. The CDR3 loop spans 18 amino acids. Trimming cost V 3 bases and J 0 bases; bases outside gene matches: 7. From germline, CDR1 is KGHSH and CDR2 LQKENI. The DNA for the CDR3 is TGTGCCAGCTCACCCGCCGGGACAGGGGCCCCGAACACCGGGGAGCTGTTTTTT. This sequence encodes CASSPAGTGAPNTGELFF.

The chain is built from TRBV12-5 and TRBJ1-5, with D hard to call. V dropped 6 bases and J dropped 2 bases, with 11 bases sitting between them. The germline CDR1 and CDR2 sequences are LGHNT and FRNRAP. The CDR3 has 14 residues. CDR3 residues: CASGHGRRNQPQHF. In DNA, the CDR3 is TGTGCTAGTGGCCATGGTAGGCGCAATCAGCCCCAGCATTTT.

The chain joins TRBV29-1 to TRBJ1-1; a possible D gene is TRBD1 (5 bases). The CDR3 extends over 15 amino acids. V dropped 3 bases and J dropped 4 bases, with 18 bases sitting between them. In germline, CDR1 is SQVTM, CDR2 ANQGSEA. The CDR3, as DNA: TGCAGCGTTGAGGGTTCCGGGACCCGCGGCACTGAAGCTTTCTTT. It translates to CSVEGSGTRGTEAFF.

V gene TRBV19 combines with J gene TRBJ1-1; tentatively, D is TRBD1 (5 bases). Trimming cost V 6 bases and J 1 base, with 12 bases left between them. This CDR3 region has 14 residues. The germline CDR1 and CDR2 sequences are LNHDA and SQIVND (reference sequence). Here the CDR3 reads CASSGAGENTEAFF. The DNA of the CDR3 is TGTGCCAGTAGCGGGGCGGGGGAGAACACTGAAGCTTTCTTT.

The CDR3 nucleotides read TGCAGTGCTAGTGGACAGTGGGACTATGGCTACACCTTC. Protein: CSASGQWDYGYTF. The gene calls are TRBV20-1 and TRBJ1-2, with a possible D match to TRBD1 (6 bases). The V end lost 3 bases, the J end lost 3 bases, and 11 bases lay between the germline ends. This CDR3 spans 13 amino acids. Germline values: CDR1 DFQATT, CDR2 SNEGSKA (reference sequence).

The CDR3 DNA reads TGTGCCAGTAGGCCTGGGGCAGAAGATGAAAAACTGTTTTTT. Its translation: CASRPGAEDEKLFF. The J gene is TRBJ1-4, the V gene TRBV19; D perhaps matches TRBD1 (5 bases). The CDR3 spans 14 residues. From germline, CDR1 is LNHDA and CDR2 SQIVND (reference sequence). Trimming left V 6 bases short and J 6 bases short, with 14 bases between. The full variable domain, completed using reference TRBV19 and TRBJ1-4, is DGGITQSPKYLFRKEGQNVTLSCEQNLNHDAMYWYRQDPGQGLRLIYYSQIVNDFQKGDIAEGYSVSREKKESFPLTVTSAQKNPTAFYLCASRPGAEDEKLFFGSGTQLSVL.

This chain connects TRBV3-1 (or the pseudogene TRBV3-2) to TRBJ1-5; D uncertain. V was trimmed by 5 bases and J by 7 bases, leaving 12 bases between them. The germline CDR1 and CDR2 sequences are LGHDT and YNNKEL (reference sequence). The CDR3 has 13 residues. This chain's CDR3 is CASSSDLMQPQHF. The CDR3 DNA reads TGTGCCAGCAGCTCTGACCTCATGCAGCCCCAGCATTTT.

In its sample, this clone was seen a few times. DNA for the CDR3: TGTGCCAGCAGCCCGCCCCTGGAGCGGGAGGGCCCTGGGGCCAACGTCCTGACTTTC. Encoded protein: CASSPPLEREGPGANVLTF. This sequence joins TRBV3-1 (or the pseudogene TRBV3-2) and TRBJ2-6, with 10 bases fitting TRBD2. Trimming at V came to 4 bases and at J to 2 bases, leaving 11 bases not matched to a gene. The germline V gene encodes CDR1 LGHDT and CDR2 YNNKEL (reference sequence). The CDR3 is 19 amino acids.